These T cell receptor beta chains were read from a single sample in a study of T cells in localized non-small cell lung cancer. Produced via immunoSEQ multiplex PCR; TCRdb's table is partial and in-frame only. The table lists about 26,000 clones, 85% to 95% of them singletons, with 3.5% to 5% in the top ten. The sequences come from peripheral blood, collected before any cancer treatment. The origin of the receptors is a female donor older than 55 with stage II squamous cell lung carcinoma. Both conserved end residues are trimmed from each CDR3. The order of the fields is V gene, clone size, J gene, CDR3 protein. Clone size appears in some rows only: once, few, many, or a class for an expanded clone.

TRBV4-2	-	TRBJ1-1	ASSQPGQWNTEAF
TRBV7-8	-	TRBJ2-7	ASSFLASPYEQY
TRBV6-6	-	TRBJ1-3	ASSPDSQRGGNTIY
TRBV5-4	-	TRBJ1-4	ASSLRVGDEKLF
TRBV19	once	TRBJ2-7	ASSMGWSSSTYEQY
TRBV18	-	TRBJ2-7	ASSPPNTRDTYEQY
TRBV7-3	-	TRBJ2-1	ASSLSAYNEQF
TRBV15	-	TRBJ1-2	ATSDRDRSYYGYT
TRBV2	-	TRBJ1-1	ASSLPNTEAF
TRBV6-5	-	TRBJ1-5	ASSYDFSNQPQH
TRBV6-6	-	TRBJ1-2	ASSRGEQGARGYT
TRBV5-1	-	TRBJ2-7	ASSFPRTGAYEQY
TRBV21-1	-	TRBJ2-1	ASSKGSVGDRGRLAESSYNEQF
TRBV6-5	-	TRBJ1-2	ASRPWRLGGYT
TRBV4-2	-	TRBJ2-7	ASSKPGTSGGAMAEQY
TRBV5-6	-	TRBJ1-3	ASSLGIQGIKRNTIY
TRBV16	-	TRBJ1-2	ASSLQGARGYT
TRBV4-3	-	TRBJ1-4	ASSQGQLATNEKLF
TRBV9	-	TRBJ2-1	ASSGRTGFYNEQF
TRBV4-1	-	TRBJ1-2	ASSQGPTNYGYT
TRBV6-1	-	TRBJ1-1	ASSAGNTEAF
TRBV5-1	-	TRBJ2-3	ASSLEPSSTDTQY
TRBV20-1	-	TRBJ2-1	SARPLMEQF
TRBV28	-	TRBJ1-2	ASSLGGATSRNT
TRBV5-1	-	TRBJ1-1	ASSLVPGEVAEAF
TRBV5-6	once	TRBJ1-4	ASSLGAQVANEKLF